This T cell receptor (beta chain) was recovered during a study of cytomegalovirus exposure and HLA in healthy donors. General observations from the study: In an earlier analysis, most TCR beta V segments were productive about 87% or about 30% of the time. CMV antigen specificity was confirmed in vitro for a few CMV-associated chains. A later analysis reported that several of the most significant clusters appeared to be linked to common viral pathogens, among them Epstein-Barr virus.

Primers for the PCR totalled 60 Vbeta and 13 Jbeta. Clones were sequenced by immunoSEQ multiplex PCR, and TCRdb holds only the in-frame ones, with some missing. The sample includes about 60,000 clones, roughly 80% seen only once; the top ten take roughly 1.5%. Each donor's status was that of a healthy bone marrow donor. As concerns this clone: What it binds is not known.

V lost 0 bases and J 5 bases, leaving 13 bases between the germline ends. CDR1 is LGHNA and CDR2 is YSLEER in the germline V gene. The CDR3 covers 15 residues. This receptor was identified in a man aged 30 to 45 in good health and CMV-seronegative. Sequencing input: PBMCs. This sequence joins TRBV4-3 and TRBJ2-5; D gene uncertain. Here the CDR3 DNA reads TGCGCCAGCAGCCAAGATCGGGTGTATCGGGAGACCCAGTACTTC. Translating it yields CASSQDRVYRETQYF.